The 7 T cell receptor beta chains given below trace back to one sample, sequenced in a study of blood T cell repertoires in COVID-19. The table came from immunoSEQ multiplex PCR; TCRdb's copy has only in-frame clones and leaves some out. The table has hundreds of thousands of clones, approximately 90% seen once. The sample taken for sequencing was peripheral blood. The receptors come from a woman under 30 who had recovered from COVID-19.

This rearrangement joins TRBV5-4 to TRBJ2-7; no clear D. Trimming left V 3 bases short and J 2 bases short, with 6 bases between. Looked up from germline, CDR1 is SGHNT and CDR2 is YYREEE (reference sequence). The CDR3 extends over 12 amino acids. The DNA for the CDR3 is TGTGCCAGCAGCTCCTACCCCTACGAGCAGTACTTC. Translating gives CASSSYPYEQYF.

The genes are TRBV7-2 and TRBJ2-1, with a weak D call TRBD2 (5 bases). This CDR3 is built from 16 residues. Between the trimmed V and J ends, which lost 0 bases and 2 bases, there was a span of 11 bases. The V gene's germline CDR1 is SGHTA and CDR2 FQGNSA. The chain's CDR3 is CASSLALGVPYNEQFF. The CDR3 bases are TGTGCCAGCAGCTTAGCGCTCGGGGTCCCCTACAATGAGCAGTTCTTC.

This chain uses TRBV6-1 with TRBJ1-3, with TRBD1 as a possible D gene (5 bases). The CDR3 is made up of 13 amino acids. CDR1 is MNHNS and CDR2 is SASEGT in the germline V gene. V was trimmed by 1 base and J by 4 bases, leaving 5 bases between them. In DNA form, the CDR3 reads TGTGCCAGCAGTGAAGAGGGGGGAAACACCATATATTTT. Amino acids: CASSEEGGNTIYF.

The V call is TRBV18, the J call TRBJ1-2; no clear D gene. Germline V CDR1 and CDR2: KGHSH, LQKENI. This CDR3 spans 13 amino acids. Trimming stripped 3 bases from V and 4 bases from J, with 9 bases between. The CDR3 spells CASSPDKSYGYTF. CDR3 coding DNA: TGTGCCAGCTCACCCGACAAATCCTATGGCTACACCTTC.

V and J are TRBV2 and TRBJ1-4; perhaps TRBD1 as D (5 bases). V was shortened by 6 bases and J by 6 bases, with 14 bases between the two germline ends. The CDR3 has 14 residues. The germline V gene has CDR1 SNHLY and CDR2 FYNNEI. The CDR3 DNA sequence: TGTGCCAGCAGGTTCCAGGGTGAGGATGAAAAACTGTTTTTT. It codes for CASRFQGEDEKLFF.

This clone was recorded once. The rearrangement uses TRBV27 and TRBJ1-2, with D hard to call. The CDR3 covers 16 residues. Deletions cut 0 bases from V and 0 bases from J, with 11 bases between. The germline gives CDR1 MNHEY, CDR2 SMNVEV (reference sequence). This CDR3 reads CASSLSAGLTNYGYTF. Here the CDR3 DNA reads TGTGCCAGCAGTTTATCAGCAGGTCTAACTAACTATGGCTACACCTTC.

V gene TRBV18 combines with J gene TRBJ2-1, with TRBD1 identical over 9 bases. This CDR3 comprises 13 residues. Germline V gives CDR1 KGHSH, CDR2 LQKENI. V gave up 6 bases and J gave up 8 bases; unmatched junction bases: 5. The CDR3 sequence is CASSGDRGYEQFF. The CDR3 DNA sequence: TGTGCCAGCTCGGGAGACAGGGGGTATGAGCAGTTCTTC.